A selection of T cell receptor beta chains follows, all from one sample in a study of vaccination and CD4 T cells after COVID-19. From the PCR reads, TCRdb called clonotypes with MiXCR, one entry per CDR3 protein. The repertoire includes about 19,000 distinct CDR3 sequences, less than 55% of them detected once, and roughly 10% sits in the top ten. No antigen has been assigned to these receptors. Sequencing was performed on CD4+ T cells from blood, cultured in vitro, taken before SARS-CoV-2 vaccination. These TCRs come from a human donor who had recovered from COVID-19. Each CDR3 is given with its conserved first and last residue. Fields, in order: J gene, V gene, clone size, D gene, CDR3 length, CDR3 protein, CDR3 DNA. The D gene is left open where the match is weak. Clone size is given for some rows only: seen once, a few or many times, or a class if the clone is expanded.

j_gene: TRBJ2-5; v_gene: TRBV2; abundance: -; d_gene: -; len: 14; CDR3aa: CASSRLGGRETQYF; CDR3nt: TGTGCCAGCAGTAGGCTAGGGGGGCGAGAGACCCAGTACTTC
j_gene: TRBJ2-3; v_gene: TRBV5-4; abundance: -; d_gene: TRBD2; len: 15; CDR3aa: CASSPGGASADTQYF; CDR3nt: TGTGCCAGCAGCCCGGGGGGGGCCTCAGCAGATACGCAGTATTTT
j_gene: TRBJ2-7; v_gene: TRBV20-1; abundance: -; d_gene: -; len: 11; CDR3aa: CSAHQGNEQYF; CDR3nt: TGCAGTGCCCATCAGGGGAACGAGCAGTACTTC
j_gene: TRBJ1-5; v_gene: TRBV12-3/TRBV12-4; abundance: few; d_gene: -; len: 13; CDR3aa: CASRKGSNQPQHF; CDR3nt: TGTGCCAGCAGGAAAGGTAGCAATCAGCCCCAGCATTTT
j_gene: TRBJ2-1; v_gene: TRBV9; abundance: -; d_gene: -; len: 12; CDR3aa: CASRGGDNEQFF; CDR3nt: TGTGCCAGCAGGGGGGGCGACAATGAGCAGTTCTTC
j_gene: TRBJ2-3; v_gene: TRBV6-4; abundance: -; d_gene: -; len: 13; CDR3aa: CASSVGHTDTQYF; CDR3nt: TGTGCCAGCAGTGTGGGACACACAGATACGCAGTATTTT
j_gene: TRBJ2-2; v_gene: TRBV6-2/TRBV6-3; abundance: -; d_gene: TRBD2; len: 15; CDR3aa: CASSWGRVIAGELFF; CDR3nt: TGTGCCAGCAGCTGGGGGAGGGTGATTGCCGGGGAGCTGTTTTTT
j_gene: TRBJ1-5; v_gene: TRBV7-2; abundance: -; d_gene: -; len: 16; CDR3aa: CASSLGWGFGNQPQHF; CDR3nt: TGTGCCAGCAGCTTAGGATGGGGTTTCGGAAATCAGCCCCAGCATTTT
j_gene: TRBJ1-2; v_gene: TRBV18; abundance: few; d_gene: -; len: 13; CDR3aa: CASSPRNRDGYTF; CDR3nt: TGTGCCAGCTCACCGCGGAACAGGGACGGCTACACCTTC
j_gene: TRBJ2-5; v_gene: TRBV5-1; abundance: -; d_gene: TRBD2; len: 14; CDR3aa: CASRPGLDVETQYF; CDR3nt: TGCGCCAGCAGACCGGGACTAGACGTGGAGACCCAGTACTTC
j_gene: TRBJ2-1; v_gene: TRBV24-1; abundance: -; d_gene: -; len: 15; CDR3aa: CATSDGKGLYNEQFF; CDR3nt: TGTGCCACCAGTGATGGTAAGGGTCTATACAATGAGCAGTTCTTC
j_gene: TRBJ2-7; v_gene: TRBV20-1; abundance: -; d_gene: TRBD2; len: 18; CDR3aa: CSATSALGLASGSYEQYF; CDR3nt: TGCAGTGCTACCTCAGCTTTAGGACTAGCGTCGGGCTCCTACGAGCAGTACTTC
j_gene: TRBJ2-3; v_gene: TRBV20-1; abundance: -; d_gene: -; len: 11; CDR3aa: CSARPGLQLYF; CDR3nt: TGCAGTGCGAGACCGGGACTCCAGCTGTATTTT
j_gene: TRBJ1-5; v_gene: TRBV20-1; abundance: -; d_gene: TRBD1; len: 16; CDR3aa: CSASRDREYSNQPQHF; CDR3nt: TGCAGTGCTAGTCGGGACAGAGAGTATAGCAATCAGCCCCAGCATTTT
j_gene: TRBJ2-1; v_gene: TRBV7-9; abundance: -; d_gene: TRBD2; len: 14; CDR3aa: CASSSLAENNEQFF; CDR3nt: TGTGCCAGCAGCTCACTAGCGGAGAACAATGAGCAGTTCTTC
j_gene: TRBJ2-3; v_gene: TRBV14; abundance: -; d_gene: -; len: 15; CDR3aa: CATPKNRTATDTQYF; CDR3nt: TGTGCCACCCCAAAAAATAGGACCGCCACAGATACGCAGTATTTT
j_gene: TRBJ2-5; v_gene: TRBV7-8; abundance: few; d_gene: TRBD2; len: 16; CDR3aa: CASSLALLAGEETQYF; CDR3nt: TGTGCCAGCAGCTTAGCTTTACTAGCGGGAGAAGAGACCCAGTACTTC
j_gene: TRBJ2-6; v_gene: TRBV4-2; abundance: -; d_gene: -; len: 14; CDR3aa: CASSSVRGANVLTF; CDR3nt: TGTGCCAGCTCCTCGGTGCGTGGGGCCAACGTCCTGACTTTC